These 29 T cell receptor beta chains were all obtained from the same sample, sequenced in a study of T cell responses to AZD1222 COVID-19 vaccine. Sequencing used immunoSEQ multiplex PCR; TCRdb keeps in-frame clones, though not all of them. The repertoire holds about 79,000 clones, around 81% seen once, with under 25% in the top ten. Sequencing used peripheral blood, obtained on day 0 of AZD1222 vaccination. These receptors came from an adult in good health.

In DNA form, the CDR3 reads TGTGCCAGCAGCTTGGTGGACAGGCGGACCTCAAATGAGCAGTTCTTC. Translation: CASSLVDRRTSNEQFF. The chain is built from TRBV5-4 and TRBJ2-1; 7 bases are a match to TRBD1. CDR1 and CDR2 from the germline V gene are SGHNT and YYREEE (reference sequence). This CDR3 has 16 residues. V lost 0 bases and J lost 7; bases outside the gene matches: 10.

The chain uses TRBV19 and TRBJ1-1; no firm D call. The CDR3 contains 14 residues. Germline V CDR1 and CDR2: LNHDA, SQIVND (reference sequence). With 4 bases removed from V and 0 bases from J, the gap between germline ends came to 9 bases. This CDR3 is CASSTVLVNTEAFF. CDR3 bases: TGTGCCAGTAGTACAGTCCTCGTGAACACTGAAGCTTTCTTT.

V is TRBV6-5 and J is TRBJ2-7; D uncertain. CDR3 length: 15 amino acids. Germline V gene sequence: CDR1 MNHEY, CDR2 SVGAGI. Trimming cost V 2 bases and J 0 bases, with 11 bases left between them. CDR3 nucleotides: TGTGCCAGCAGTTACGGTTTAGCCAGCTCCTACGAGCAGTACTTC. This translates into CASSYGLASSYEQYF.

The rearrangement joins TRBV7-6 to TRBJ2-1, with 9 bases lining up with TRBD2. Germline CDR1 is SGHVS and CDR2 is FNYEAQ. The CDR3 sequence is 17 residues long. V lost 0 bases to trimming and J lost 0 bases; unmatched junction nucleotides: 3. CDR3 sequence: CASSLAAGLASYNEQFF. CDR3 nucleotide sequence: TGTGCCAGCAGCTTAGCTGCGGGACTAGCCTCCTACAATGAGCAGTTCTTC.

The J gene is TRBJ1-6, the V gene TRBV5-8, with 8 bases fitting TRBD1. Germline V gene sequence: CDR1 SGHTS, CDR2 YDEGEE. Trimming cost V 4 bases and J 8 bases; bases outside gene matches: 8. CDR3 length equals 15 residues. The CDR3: CASSHGPDRDSPLHF. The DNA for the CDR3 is TGTGCCAGCAGCCACGGCCCGGACAGGGATTCACCCCTCCACTTT.

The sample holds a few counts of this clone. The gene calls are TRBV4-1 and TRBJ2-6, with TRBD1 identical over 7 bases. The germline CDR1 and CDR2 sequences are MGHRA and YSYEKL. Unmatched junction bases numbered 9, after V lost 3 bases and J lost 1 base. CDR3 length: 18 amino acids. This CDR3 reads CASSQFRDSGSGANVLTF. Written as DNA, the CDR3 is TGCGCCAGCAGCCAGTTCCGGGACAGTGGATCTGGGGCCAACGTCCTGACTTTC.

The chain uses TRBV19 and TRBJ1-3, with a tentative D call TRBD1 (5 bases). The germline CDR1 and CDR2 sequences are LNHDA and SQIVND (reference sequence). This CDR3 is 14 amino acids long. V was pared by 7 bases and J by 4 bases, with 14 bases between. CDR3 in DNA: TGTGCCAGTATCCCAGGGACTGCGGGAAACACCATATATTTT. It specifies CASIPGTAGNTIYF.

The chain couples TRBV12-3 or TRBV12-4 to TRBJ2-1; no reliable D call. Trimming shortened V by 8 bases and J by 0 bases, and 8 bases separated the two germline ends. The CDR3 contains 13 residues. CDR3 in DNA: TGTGCCAGCCTCCGCCTCTCCTACAATGAGCAGTTCTTC. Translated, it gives CASLRLSYNEQFF.

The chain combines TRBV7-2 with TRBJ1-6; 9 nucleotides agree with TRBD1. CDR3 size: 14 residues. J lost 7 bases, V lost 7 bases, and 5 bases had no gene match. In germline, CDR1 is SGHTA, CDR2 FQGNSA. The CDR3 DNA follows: TGTGCCAGCACCCTTGACAGGGGGAATTCACCCCTCCACTTT. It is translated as CASTLDRGNSPLHF.

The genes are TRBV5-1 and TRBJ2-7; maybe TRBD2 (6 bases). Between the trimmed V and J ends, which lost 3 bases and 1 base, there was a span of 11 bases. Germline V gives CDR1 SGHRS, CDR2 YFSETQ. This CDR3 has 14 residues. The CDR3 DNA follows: TGCGCCAGCAGCTGGGACTGGGAGTCCTACGAGCAGTACTTC. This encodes CASSWDWESYEQYF.

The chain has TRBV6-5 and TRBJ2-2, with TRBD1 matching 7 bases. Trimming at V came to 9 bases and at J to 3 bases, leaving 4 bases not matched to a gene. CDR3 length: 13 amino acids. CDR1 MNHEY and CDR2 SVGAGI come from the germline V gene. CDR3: CASYRGDTGELFF. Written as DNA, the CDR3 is TGTGCCAGTTACAGGGGTGACACCGGGGAGCTGTTTTTT.

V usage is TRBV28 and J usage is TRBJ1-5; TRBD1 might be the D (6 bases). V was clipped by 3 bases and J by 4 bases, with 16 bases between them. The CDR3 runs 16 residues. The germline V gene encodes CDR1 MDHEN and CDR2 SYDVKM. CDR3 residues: CASSLWLGGGNQPQHF. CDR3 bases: TGTGCCAGCAGTTTGTGGTTAGGGGGTGGAAATCAGCCCCAGCATTTT.

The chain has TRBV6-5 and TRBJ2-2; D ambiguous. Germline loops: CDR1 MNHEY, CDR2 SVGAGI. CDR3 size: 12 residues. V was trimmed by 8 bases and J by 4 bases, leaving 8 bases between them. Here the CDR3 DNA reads TGTGCCAGCTGGCGGCTCACCGGGGAGCTGTTTTTT. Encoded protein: CASWRLTGELFF.

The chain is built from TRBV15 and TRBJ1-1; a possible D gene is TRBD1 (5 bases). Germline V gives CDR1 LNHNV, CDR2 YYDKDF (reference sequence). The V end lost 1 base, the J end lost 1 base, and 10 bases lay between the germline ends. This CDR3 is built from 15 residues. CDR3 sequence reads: CATSRVQGKNTEAFF. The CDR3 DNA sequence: TGTGCCACCAGCAGAGTGCAGGGTAAGAACACTGAAGCTTTCTTT.

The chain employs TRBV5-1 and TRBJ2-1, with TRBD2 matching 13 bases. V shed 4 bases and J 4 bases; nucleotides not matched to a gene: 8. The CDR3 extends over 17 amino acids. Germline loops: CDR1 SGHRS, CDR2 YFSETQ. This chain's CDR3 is CASSPRLAGGRYNEQFF. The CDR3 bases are TGCGCCAGCAGCCCCAGACTAGCGGGGGGACGGTACAATGAGCAGTTCTTC.

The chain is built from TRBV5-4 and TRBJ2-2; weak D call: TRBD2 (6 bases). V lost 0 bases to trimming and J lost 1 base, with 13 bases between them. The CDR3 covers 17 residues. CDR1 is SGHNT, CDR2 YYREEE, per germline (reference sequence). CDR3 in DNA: TGTGCCAGCAGCTTGGGGCCGGGGCGGGAGAACACCGGGGAGCTGTTTTTT. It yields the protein CASSLGPGRENTGELFF.

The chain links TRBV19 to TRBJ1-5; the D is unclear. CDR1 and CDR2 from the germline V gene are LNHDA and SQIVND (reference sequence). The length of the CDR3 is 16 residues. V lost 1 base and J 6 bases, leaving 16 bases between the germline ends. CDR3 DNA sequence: TGTGCCAGTAGTATAGGCCCAGCCCTGGCAGGTCAGCCCCAGCATTTT. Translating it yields CASSIGPALAGQPQHF.

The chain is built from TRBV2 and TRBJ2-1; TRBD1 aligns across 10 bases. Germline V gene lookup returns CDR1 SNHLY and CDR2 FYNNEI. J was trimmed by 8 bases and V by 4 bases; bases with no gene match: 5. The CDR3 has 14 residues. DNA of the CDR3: TGTGCCAGCAGTGGCGAGACAGGGGGCGATGAGCAGTTCTTC. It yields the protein CASSGETGGDEQFF.

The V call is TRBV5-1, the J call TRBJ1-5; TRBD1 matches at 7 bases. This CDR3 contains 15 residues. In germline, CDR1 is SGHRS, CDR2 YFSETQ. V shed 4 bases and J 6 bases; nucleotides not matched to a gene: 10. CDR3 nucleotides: TGCGCCAGCAGCCCCGAGGGGGCGCCCGGTCAGCCCCAGCATTTT. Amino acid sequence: CASSPEGAPGQPQHF. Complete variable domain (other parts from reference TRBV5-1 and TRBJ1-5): KAGVTQTPRYLIKTRGQQVTLSCSPISGHRSVSWYQQTPGQGLQFLFEYFSETQRNKGNFPGRFSGRQFSNSRSEMNVSTLELGDSALYLCASSPEGAPGQPQHFGDGTRLSIL.

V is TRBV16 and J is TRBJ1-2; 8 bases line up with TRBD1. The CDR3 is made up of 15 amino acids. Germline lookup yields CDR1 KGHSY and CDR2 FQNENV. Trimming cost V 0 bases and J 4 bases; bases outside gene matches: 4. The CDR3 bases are TGTGCCAGCAGCCAATCACTGGGACAGGTCTATGGCTACACCTTC. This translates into CASSQSLGQVYGYTF.

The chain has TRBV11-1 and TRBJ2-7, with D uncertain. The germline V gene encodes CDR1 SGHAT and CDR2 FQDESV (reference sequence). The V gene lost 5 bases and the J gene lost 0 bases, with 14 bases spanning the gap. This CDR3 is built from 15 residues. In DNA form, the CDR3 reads TGTGCCAGCAGCCCCCGACTTGCCGCCTCCTACGAGCAGTACTTC. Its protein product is CASSPRLAASYEQYF.

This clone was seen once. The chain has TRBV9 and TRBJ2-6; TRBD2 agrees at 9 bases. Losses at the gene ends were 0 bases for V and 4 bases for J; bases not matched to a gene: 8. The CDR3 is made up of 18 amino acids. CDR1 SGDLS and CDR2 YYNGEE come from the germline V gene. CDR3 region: CASSVVGSGRDGANVLTF. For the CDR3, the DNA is TGTGCCAGCAGCGTAGTAGGTAGCGGGAGAGACGGGGCCAACGTCCTGACTTTC.

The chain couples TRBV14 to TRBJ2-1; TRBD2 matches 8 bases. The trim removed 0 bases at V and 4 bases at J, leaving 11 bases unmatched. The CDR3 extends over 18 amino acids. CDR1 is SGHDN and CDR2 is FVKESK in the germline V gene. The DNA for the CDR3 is TGTGCCAGCAGCCAAGATTTCGGAAGGACTAGCAAGTACAATGAGCAGTTCTTC. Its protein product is CASSQDFGRTSKYNEQFF.

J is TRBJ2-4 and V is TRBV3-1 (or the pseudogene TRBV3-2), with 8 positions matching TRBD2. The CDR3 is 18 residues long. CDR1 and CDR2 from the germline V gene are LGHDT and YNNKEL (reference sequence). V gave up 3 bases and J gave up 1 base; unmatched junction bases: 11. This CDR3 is CASSHDSGGISAKNIQYF. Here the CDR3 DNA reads TGTGCCAGCAGCCATGACTCGGGAGGGATATCGGCCAAAAACATTCAGTACTTC.

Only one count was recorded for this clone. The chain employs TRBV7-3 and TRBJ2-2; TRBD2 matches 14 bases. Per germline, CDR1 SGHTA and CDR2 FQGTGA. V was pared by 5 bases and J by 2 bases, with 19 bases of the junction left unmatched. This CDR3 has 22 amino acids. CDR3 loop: CASSAKPRTSGGPKLNTGELFF. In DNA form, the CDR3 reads TGTGCCAGCAGCGCGAAACCCCGGACTAGCGGGGGGCCAAAATTAAACACCGGGGAGCTGTTTTTT.

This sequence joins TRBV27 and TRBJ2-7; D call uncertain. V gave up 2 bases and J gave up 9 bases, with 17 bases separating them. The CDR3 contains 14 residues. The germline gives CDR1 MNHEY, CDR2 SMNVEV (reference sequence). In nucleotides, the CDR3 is TGTGCCAGCAGTTTAGGCACGGGTCAGCTCAGGCAGTACTTC. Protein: CASSLGTGQLRQYF.

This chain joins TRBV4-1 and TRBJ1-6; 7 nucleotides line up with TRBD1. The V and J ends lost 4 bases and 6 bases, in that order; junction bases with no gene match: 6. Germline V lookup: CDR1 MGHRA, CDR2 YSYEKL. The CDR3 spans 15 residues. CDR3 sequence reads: CASSLIRDSNSPLHF. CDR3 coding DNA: TGCGCCAGCAGCCTCATCCGGGACAGTAATTCACCCCTCCACTTT.

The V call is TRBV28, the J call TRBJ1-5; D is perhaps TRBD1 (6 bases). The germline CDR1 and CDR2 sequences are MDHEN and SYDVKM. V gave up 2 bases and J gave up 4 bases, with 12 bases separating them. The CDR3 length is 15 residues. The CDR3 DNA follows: TGTGCCAGCAGTTTACCCCGCCAGGGGAATCAGCCCCAGCATTTT. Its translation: CASSLPRQGNQPQHF.

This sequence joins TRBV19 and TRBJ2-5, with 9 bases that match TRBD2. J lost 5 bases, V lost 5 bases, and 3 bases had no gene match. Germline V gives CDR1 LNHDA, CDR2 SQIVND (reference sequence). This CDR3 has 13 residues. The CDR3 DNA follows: TGTGCCAGTAGTGCCGGGACTAGCGAGACCCAGTACTTC. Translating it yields CASSAGTSETQYF.